This TCR beta chain stems from a study of T cell repertoires in cytomegalovirus infection. TCRdb itself ran the reads through MiXCR, one entry per CDR3 protein. The sample lists approximately 120,000 distinct CDR3 sequences; around 30% were seen once. This clonotype showed up just a few times. Its antigen is still unknown. Deletions cut 4 bases from V and 4 bases from J, with 13 bases between. CDR3 size: 14 residues. Source: CD8+ T cells from cultured PBMCs, taken from culture after CMV antigen stimulation. The chain carries TRBV12-3 or TRBV12-4 and TRBJ1-1; D may be TRBD1 (5 bases). The TCR was taken from a human donor in good health (CMV status not recorded). Some clones in this sample may be carry-over from other donors' samples. The CDR3 loop reads CASSSTTGSTEAFF. The CDR3 region has the DNA TGTGCCAGCAGTTCAACTACAGGTAGCACTGAAGCTTTCTTT.